Reported below is one TCR beta chain. The antigen is undetermined. This record comes from a study of cytomegalovirus exposure and HLA in healthy donors. The overall study: Assignment to the Caucasian-associated ancestry cluster applied to approximately 80% of the approximately 360 genotyped donors.

Study-wide points: Earlier results showed most TCR beta V segments being productive about 87% or about 30% of the time. The authors excluded some V segments, including TRBV6-2 and TRBV6-3, as indistinguishable.

CDR1 is SGDLS, CDR2 YYNGEE, per germline. The CDR3 totals 17 residues. Trimming cost V 0 bases and J 2 bases; bases outside gene matches: 8. Use of 60 Vbeta and 13 Jbeta primers characterized the PCR. This table comes from immunoSEQ multiplex PCR, and its TCRdb copy is limited to in-frame clones, with some not included. Of roughly 170,000 clones in the sample, about four fifths were seen once. The sequencing sample was made of PBMCs. This clonotype was sampled from a woman under 30 in good health and CMV-seronegative. The chain has TRBV9 and TRBJ2-5; TRBD2 agrees at 9 bases. CDR3 nucleotides: TGTGCCAGCAGCGTAGGATTTAGCGGGAGAGGTCAAGAGACCCAGTACTTC. Its protein is CASSVGFSGRGQETQYF.